Following are 25 T cell receptor beta chains from one sample sequenced in a study of blood T cell repertoires in COVID-19. Produced via immunoSEQ multiplex PCR; TCRdb's table is partial and in-frame only. The profile shows tens of thousands of clones, about 81% of them singletons. Input material: peripheral blood. The source is a man aged 55 to 69 with COVID-19, enrolled during active disease.

The rearrangement joins TRBV4-1 to TRBJ2-1, with TRBD2 matching 11 bases. The germline CDR1 and CDR2 sequences are MGHRA and YSYEKL. V was pared by 2 bases and J by 1 base, with 4 bases of the junction left unmatched. The CDR3 has 17 amino acids. Here the CDR3 reads CASSQSLAGGSYNEQFF. DNA of the CDR3: TGCGCCAGCAGCCAAAGTCTAGCGGGGGGATCCTACAATGAGCAGTTCTTC.

This chain links TRBV6-2 or TRBV6-3 with TRBJ1-2; 9 positions agree with TRBD1. V lost 4 bases to trimming and J lost 6 bases; unmatched junction nucleotides: 15. This CDR3 is 17 amino acids long. Germline V gene sequence: CDR1 MNHEY, CDR2 SVGEGT. CDR3 DNA: TGTGCCAGCAGTTCCCACGGACAGGGGTTGAGATATGATGGCTACACCTTC. Amino acids: CASSSHGQGLRYDGYTF.

This clone occurred a few times. The chain joins TRBV5-4 to TRBJ2-7; 10 bases align to TRBD2. Looked up from germline, CDR1 is SGHNT and CDR2 is YYREEE (reference sequence). V gave up 5 bases and J gave up 3 bases; unmatched junction bases: 11. The CDR3 covers 16 residues. The CDR3 loop reads CASSSGLAEGLYEQYF. The DNA for the CDR3 is TGTGCCAGCAGTTCAGGACTAGCGGAGGGCCTCTACGAGCAGTACTTC.

There are a few counts of this clone. This chain links TRBV5-6 with TRBJ1-4, with a possible D match to TRBD1 (5 bases). Trimming shortened V by 1 base and J by 7 bases, and 11 bases separated the two germline ends. The CDR3 sequence is 14 residues long. The germline V gene encodes CDR1 SGHDT and CDR2 YYEEEE. CDR3 DNA sequence: TGTGCCAGCAGCTTGTCAGGGAGGGGTGAAAAACTGTTTTTT. Translating gives CASSLSGRGEKLFF.

The chain employs TRBV5-1 and TRBJ2-5; D possibly corresponds to TRBD1 (5 bases). This CDR3 region has 14 residues. Germline values: CDR1 SGHRS, CDR2 YFSETQ. Trimming shortened V by 0 bases and J by 2 bases, and 8 bases separated the two germline ends. CDR3: CASSLAAGQETQYF. The CDR3 coding sequence is TGCGCCAGCAGCTTGGCCGCAGGGCAAGAGACCCAGTACTTC.

The chain uses TRBV27 and TRBJ2-5; 7 bases map to TRBD1. Germline values: CDR1 MNHEY, CDR2 SMNVEV (reference sequence). There are 11 residues in the CDR3. With 4 bases clipped from V and 9 bases from J, the junction kept 2 bases outside the gene matches. CDR3 sequence (DNA): TGTGCCAGCAGTTCGGGGACAGCCCAGTACTTC. Translated, it gives CASSSGTAQYF.

The chain employs TRBV4-2 and TRBJ2-7; 9 nucleotides agree with TRBD2. The CDR3 extends over 15 amino acids. Losses at the gene ends were 1 base for V and 2 bases for J; bases not matched to a gene: 3. The V gene's germline CDR1 is LGHNA and CDR2 YNFKEQ. In DNA form, the CDR3 reads TGTGCCAGCAGCCAAGCGGGCGGGGGGGCCTACGAGCAGTACTTC. Translating it yields CASSQAGGGAYEQYF.

The chain combines TRBV9 with TRBJ2-7; 7 bases align to TRBD2. V lost 0 bases and J lost 5; bases outside the gene matches: 8. Germline lookup yields CDR1 SGDLS and CDR2 YYNGEE. The CDR3 covers 15 residues. The CDR3 loop reads CASSVGGRAGNEQYF. The DNA of the CDR3 is TGTGCCAGCAGCGTAGGAGGGAGGGCCGGTAACGAGCAGTACTTC.

The chain uses TRBV2 and TRBJ1-6; 7 positions match TRBD1. With V trimmed by 7 bases and J by 0 bases, 3 bases remained unmatched. Germline CDR1 is SNHLY and CDR2 is FYNNEI. This CDR3 contains 15 residues. The CDR3 DNA reads TGTGCCAGCATGGACAGGAGCTCCTATAATTCACCCCTCCACTTT. The encoded protein is CASMDRSSYNSPLHF.

This clone came up once. The chain has TRBV7-3 and TRBJ1-3, with 7 bases lining up with TRBD1. Per germline, CDR1 SGHTA and CDR2 FQGTGA. This CDR3 is 16 amino acids long. Trimming at V came to 5 bases and at J to 0 bases, leaving 7 bases not matched to a gene. DNA of the CDR3: TGTGCCAGCAGCCCCCTCGGGACAGCCTCTGGAAACACCATATATTTT. Residues: CASSPLGTASGNTIYF.

Note on this clone: An end of the junction does not agree with germline; a read error may underlie this. V usage is TRBV7-3 and J usage is TRBJ2-2; no reliable D call. Germline V lookup: CDR1 SGHTA, CDR2 FQGTGA. This CDR3 is built from 13 residues. The CDR3 loop reads CASSLTLTGELFF. DNA for the CDR3: TGTGCCAGCAGCCTAACCCTCACCGGGGAGCTGTTTTTT.

This chain uses TRBV18 with TRBJ1-1; D remains ambiguous. CDR3 size: 13 residues. Germline V gene data show CDR1 as KGHSH and CDR2 as LQKENI. Trimming pared 2 bases from V and 0 bases from J, leaving 4 bases between. CDR3 sequence: CASSPVLNTEAFF. CDR3 DNA: TGTGCCAGCTCACCAGTCTTGAACACTGAAGCTTTCTTT.

The chain is built from TRBV11-2 and TRBJ2-5; the D is unclear. The CDR3 is 14 residues long. Looked up from germline, CDR1 is SGHAT and CDR2 is FQNNGV. Trimming shortened V by 0 bases and J by 5 bases, and 10 bases separated the two germline ends. CDR3 region: CASSLDPSSETQYF. The CDR3 DNA reads TGTGCCAGCAGCTTAGATCCTAGTAGTGAGACCCAGTACTTC.

The table lists this clone with a few counts. The genes are TRBV6-5 and TRBJ1-1; D is ambiguous. Trimming left V 4 bases short and J 2 bases short, with 8 bases between. The CDR3 extends over 13 amino acids. Germline CDR1 and CDR2: MNHEY and SVGAGI. CDR3 protein: CASSSPPNTEAFF. CDR3 bases: TGTGCCAGCAGTTCTCCTCCTAACACTGAAGCTTTCTTT.

The chain combines TRBV3-1 (or the pseudogene TRBV3-2) with TRBJ2-7; TRBD1 matches 8 bases. The V gene's germline CDR1 is LGHDT and CDR2 YNNKEL (reference sequence). The CDR3 runs to 16 residues. V was pared by 5 bases and J by 5 bases, with 14 bases of the junction left unmatched. In DNA form, the CDR3 reads TGTGCCAGCAGCTCACGCCGGCCCGGACAGGGTAACGAGCAGTACTTC. Amino acids: CASSSRRPGQGNEQYF.

The chain couples TRBV7-9 to TRBJ1-5, with TRBD1 matching 8 bases. The CDR3 is 16 amino acids. V trimming: 5 bases; J trimming: 4 bases; junction bases outside the gene matches: 10. Per germline, CDR1 SEHNR and CDR2 FQNEAQ (reference sequence). For the CDR3, the DNA is TGTGCCAGCAGCAAAGGGACCGGGACAGGTAATCAGCCCCAGCATTTT. It translates to CASSKGTGTGNQPQHF. Variable domain in full (rest from reference TRBV7-9 and TRBJ1-5): DTGVSQNPRHKITKRGQNVTFRCDPISEHNRLYWYRQTLGQGPEFLTYFQNEAQLEKSRLLSDRFSAERPKGSFSTLEIQRTEQGDSAMYLCASSKGTGTGNQPQHFGDGTRLSIL.

The chain has TRBV6-5 and TRBJ2-5; weak D call: TRBD2 (6 bases). CDR3 size: 15 residues. CDR1 is MNHEY, CDR2 SVGAGI, per germline. V lost 0 bases, J lost 1 base, and 9 bases lay in between. CDR3 protein: CASSYSSSGQETQYF. CDR3 coding DNA: TGTGCCAGCAGTTACTCGAGTAGCGGCCAAGAGACCCAGTACTTC.

This clone was seen a few times. The chain recombines TRBV7-3 with TRBJ2-1; TRBD2 aligns across 10 bases. From germline, CDR1 is SGHTA and CDR2 FQGTGA. V lost 5 bases and J lost 10; bases outside the gene matches: 8. CDR3 length equals 14 residues. This chain's CDR3 is CASSAAGGETEQFF. CDR3 nucleotide sequence: TGTGCCAGCAGCGCAGCGGGGGGGGAAACCGAGCAGTTCTTC.

Concerning this clone: A read error may produce the germline difference seen at one junction end. This rearrangement joins TRBV6-1 to TRBJ2-7; D unclear. This CDR3 is 13 amino acids long. Germline loops: CDR1 MNHNS, CDR2 SASEGT. The CDR3 protein is CASSKASSYEQYF. Written as DNA, the CDR3 is TGTGCCAGCAGTAAAGCCAGCTCCTACGAGCAGTACTTC.

The sample holds one count of this clone. This chain uses TRBV9 with TRBJ1-4; TRBD1 matches at 9 bases. Germline CDR1 and CDR2: SGDLS and YYNGEE. V lost 2 bases and J lost 4; bases outside the gene matches: 3. CDR3 length: 15 residues. DNA for the CDR3: TGTGCCAGCAGCGTGGGACAGGGCTATAATGAAAAACTGTTTTTT. Translation: CASSVGQGYNEKLFF.

This clone was observed a few times. One end of the junction varies from germline; a read error may be responsible. The chain links TRBV6-1 to TRBJ2-7; 9 nucleotides agree with TRBD2. Germline V lookup: CDR1 MNHNS, CDR2 SASEGT. The CDR3 has 13 amino acids. The chain's CDR3 is CASSQAGGGEQYF. CDR3 nucleotides: TGTGCCAGCAGTCAAGCGGGAGGTGGCGAGCAGTACTTC.

The J gene is TRBJ1-5, the V gene TRBV19, with a tentative D call TRBD1 (5 bases). Germline V gene sequence: CDR1 LNHDA, CDR2 SQIVND (reference sequence). The CDR3 spans 17 residues. The V end lost 4 bases, the J end lost 2 bases, and 18 bases lay between the germline ends. The CDR3 sequence: CASSKVEGTVRNQPQHF. As DNA, the CDR3 is TGTGCCAGTAGTAAGGTCGAGGGGACTGTCCGCAATCAGCCCCAGCATTTT.

CDR3 protein: CASRPFRRGLPYNSPLHF. CDR3 sequence (DNA): TGTGCCAGCAGGCCTTTTCGCAGGGGGTTACCCTATAATTCACCCCTCCACTTT. The chain recombines TRBV25-1 with TRBJ1-6, with 7 nucleotides matching TRBD1. Germline CDR1 reads MGHDK; CDR2 reads SYGVNS. This CDR3 region has 18 residues. Unmatched junction bases numbered 13, after V lost 6 bases and J lost 2 bases.

The chain is built from TRBV6-5 and TRBJ2-2; D may be TRBD1 (7 bases). The CDR3 runs to 14 residues. Looked up from germline, CDR1 is MNHEY and CDR2 is SVGAGI. V lost 6 bases and J lost 4, with 12 bases in between. Written as DNA, the CDR3 is TGTGCCAGCAGGCGGGACAGATCCACCGGGGAGCTGTTTTTT. This sequence encodes CASRRDRSTGELFF.

This clone showed up just once. J is TRBJ2-3 and V is TRBV19, with 7 positions matching TRBD2. The V gene end was trimmed by 4 bases and the J gene end by 1 base; junction bases not matched to a gene: 8. There are 16 residues in the CDR3. Per the germline V gene, CDR1 is LNHDA and CDR2 is SQIVND (reference sequence). The CDR3 reads CASSTPEAGGTDTQYF. CDR3 coding DNA: TGTGCCAGTAGTACCCCCGAGGCGGGAGGCACAGATACGCAGTATTTT.